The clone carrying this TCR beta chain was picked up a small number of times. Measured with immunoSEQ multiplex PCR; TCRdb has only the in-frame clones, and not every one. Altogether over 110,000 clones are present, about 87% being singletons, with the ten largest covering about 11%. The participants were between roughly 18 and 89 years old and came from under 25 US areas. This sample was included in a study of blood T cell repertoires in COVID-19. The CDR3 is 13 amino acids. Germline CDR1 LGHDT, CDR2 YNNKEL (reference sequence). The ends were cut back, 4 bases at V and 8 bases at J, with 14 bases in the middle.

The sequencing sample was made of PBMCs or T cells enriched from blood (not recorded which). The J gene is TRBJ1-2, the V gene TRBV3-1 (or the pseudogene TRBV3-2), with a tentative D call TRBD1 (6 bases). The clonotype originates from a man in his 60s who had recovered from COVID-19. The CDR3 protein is CASSPLGAGGYTF. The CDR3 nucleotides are TGTGCCAGCAGCCCCCTGGGGGCTGGGGGCTACACCTTC.